Listed here is a single T cell receptor (beta chain). Transcripts of RNA were the source for amplifying TCR beta CDR3 regions. Second-round multiplex PCR came after first-round RT-PCR with HTBI primers. TCRdb reanalysed the multiplex PCR reads using MiXCR and keeps one entry per CDR3 protein. The data contain 600,000 to 650,000 distinct CDR3 sequences, over 20% of them singletons. This record comes from a study of Graves' ophthalmopathy and Graves' hyperthyroidism. Researchers classed hyperthyroidism as stable given no ophthalmopathy within 18 months of follow-up. V shed 1 base and J shed 0 bases, with 12 bases lying between them. The germline V gene has CDR1 SGHVS and CDR2 FNYEAQ. The CDR3 runs to 16 residues.

The sample comprised peripheral blood. This TCR was sampled from a young woman with stable Graves' hyperthyroidism. Some clones in this sample may be carry-over from other donors' samples. The rearrangement uses TRBV7-6 and TRBJ1-2; D is undetermined. The CDR3 here is CASSLGWGPANYGYTF. The CDR3 DNA reads TGTGCCAGCAGCTTAGGATGGGGTCCAGCTAACTATGGCTACACCTTC.